These 32 T cell receptor beta chains were sequenced from one sample in a study of T-cell reconstitution after alpha-beta-depleted transplantation in children. Unique molecular identifiers were incorporated when the TCRbeta library was constructed. A single record per CDR3 protein comes from TCRdb applying MiXCR to the PCR reads. Among roughly 340,000 distinct CDR3 sequences listed, around 15% were seen once. The specimen was PBMCs, mostly from graft donor cells, collected 360 days after TCRalphabeta/CD19-depleted stem cell transplant. Receptors were obtained from a male patient aged 2-15 years who had a stem cell transplant for acute lymphoblastic leukemia, so the T cells may come from the graft donor.

This clonotype turned up a few times. V gene TRBV24-1 combines with J gene TRBJ2-1; 7 nucleotides align to TRBD2. The CDR3 runs to 14 residues. V gave up 5 bases and J gave up 4 bases; unmatched junction bases: 4. From germline, CDR1 is KGHDR and CDR2 SFDVKD. The DNA of the CDR3 is TGTGCCACCAGTGCTAGCGGAAGTTACAATGAGCAGTTCTTC. Translating gives CATSASGSYNEQFF.

As for this clonotype: An end of the junction differs from the germline gene, which may be a read error. Here the CDR3 DNA reads TGCGCCAGAAGCCAAGTTCGTTCAGGCCCCTACGAGCAGTACTTC. It codes for CARSQVRSGPYEQYF. This chain uses TRBV4-3 with TRBJ2-7; no clear D. Looked up from germline, CDR1 is LGHNA and CDR2 is YSLEER. The CDR3 totals 15 residues.

This chain uses TRBV29-1 with TRBJ2-2, with D unclear. Trimming took off 6 bases at V and 5 bases at J, with 10 bases between the two ends. Germline assignment: CDR1 SQVTM and CDR2 ANQGSEA. CDR3 length: 12 amino acids. The CDR3 is CSVILWTGELFF. The CDR3 nucleotides read TGCAGCGTCATTCTCTGGACCGGGGAGCTGTTTTTT.

The chain carries TRBV7-8 and TRBJ2-3; possibly TRBD1 for D (6 bases). Trimming cost V 7 bases and J 11 bases, with 13 bases left between them. In germline, CDR1 is SGHVS, CDR2 FQNEAQ. CDR3 length equals 11 residues. The CDR3 sequence is CASTLGQKQYF. DNA of the CDR3: TGTGCCAGCACCCTAGGACAGAAGCAGTATTTT. Together with reference TRBV7-8 and TRBJ2-3, the CDR3 gives the full variable domain: GAGVSQSPRYKVAKRGQDVALRCDPISGHVSLFWYQQALGQGPEFLTYFQNEAQLDKSGLPSDRFFAERPEGSVSTLKIQRTQQEDSAVYLCASTLGQKQYFGPGTRLTVL.

This clonotype showed up just a few times. CDR3 region: CASSMRLAGPNEQFF. The CDR3 DNA reads as TGCGCCAGCAGTATGAGGCTAGCGGGACCCAATGAGCAGTTCTTC. The chain links TRBV5-1 to TRBJ2-1, with 9 bases aligning to TRBD2. Trimming removed 5 bases from V and 6 bases from J; junction bases left unmatched: 9. From germline, CDR1 is SGHRS and CDR2 YFSETQ. The CDR3 is made up of 15 amino acids.

V usage is TRBV2 and J usage is TRBJ2-5, with D maybe TRBD1 (5 bases). CDR1 is SNHLY and CDR2 is FYNNEI in the germline V gene. Trimming took 6 bases from V and 9 from J, leaving 20 bases between them. CDR3 length: 14 amino acids. CDR3 DNA: TGTGCCAGCAGCTCCTCGCTGGGGCTAGTGTCCCAGTACTTC. Protein: CASSSSLGLVSQYF. The full variable domain, completed using reference TRBV2 and TRBJ2-5, is EPEVTQTPSHQVTQMGQEVILRCVPISNHLYFYWYRQILGQKVEFLVSFYNNEISEKSEIFDDQFSVERPDGSNFTLKIRSTKLEDSAMYFCASSSSLGLVSQYFGPGTRLLVL.

This clonotype showed up many times. The J gene is TRBJ2-7, the V gene TRBV20-1, with 7 positions matching TRBD2. Trimming cost V 7 bases and J 6 bases; bases outside gene matches: 12. The CDR3 is made up of 13 amino acids. Germline-derived CDR1 and CDR2 are DFQATT and SNEGSKA (reference sequence). The CDR3 reads CSGLGEGPSEQYF. Written as DNA, the CDR3 is TGCAGTGGGCTGGGGGAGGGCCCATCCGAGCAGTACTTC.

The rearrangement joins TRBV5-1 to TRBJ2-1; TRBD2 matches at 9 bases. This CDR3 region has 15 residues. The junction had 9 bases not matched to a gene; V was cut back by 6 bases and J by 5 bases. Germline V gene sequence: CDR1 SGHRS, CDR2 YFSETQ. The CDR3 region has the DNA TGCGCCAGCACCAACGGCGGGAGGGCTAACAATGAGCAGTTCTTC. This gives the protein CASTNGGRANNEQFF.

This chain connects TRBV28 to TRBJ2-1, with 7 bases identical to TRBD2. This CDR3 has 18 amino acids. The V gene end was trimmed by 3 bases and the J gene end by 4 bases; junction bases not matched to a gene: 15. Per the germline V gene, CDR1 is MDHEN and CDR2 is SYDVKM. CDR3 amino acids: CASSFFPTSQRGYNEQFF. DNA for the CDR3: TGTGCCAGCAGTTTTTTTCCGACTAGCCAGAGGGGATACAATGAGCAGTTCTTC.

This clonotype was recorded at least ten times. The CDR3 nucleotides read TGTGCCAGCAGTTTAGGTACCGGGAGGACAGATACGCAGTATTTT. Protein: CASSLGTGRTDTQYF. The rearrangement uses TRBV12-3 or TRBV12-4 and TRBJ2-3; 7 positions agree with TRBD2. V lost 1 base, J lost 3 bases, and 4 bases stayed unmatched. This CDR3 is built from 15 residues.

As for this clonotype: At one end the junction does not follow the germline gene, possibly because of a read error. V is TRBV20-1 and J is TRBJ2-1; TRBD2 is a possible D gene (5 bases). Germline CDR1 DFQATT, CDR2 SNEGSKA (reference sequence). CDR3 length: 15 residues. The CDR3 DNA sequence: TGCAGTGCTCCACGGCTAGGGAGCTCCTACAATGAGGAGTTCTTC. The encoded protein is CSAPRLGSSYNEEFF.

The V call is TRBV29-1, the J call TRBJ2-7; D gene unclear. The length of the CDR3 is 13 residues. The V gene lost 4 bases and the J gene lost 2 bases, with 12 bases spanning the gap. Germline V gene sequence: CDR1 SQVTM, CDR2 ANQGSEA. CDR3 nucleotide sequence: TGCAGCGTTGTTGTAACGCCGGCCTACGAGCAGTACTTC. Translating gives CSVVVTPAYEQYF.

This clonotype was seen many times. The CDR3 loop is CSVEGEGPLYTGELFF. The CDR3 DNA follows: TGCAGCGTTGAAGGGGAGGGGCCCCTGTACACCGGGGAGCTGTTTTTT. The J gene is TRBJ2-2, the V gene TRBV29-1; TRBD2 aligns across 7 bases. The CDR3 is 16 amino acids. CDR1 is SQVTM and CDR2 is ANQGSEA in the germline V gene. V gave up 1 base and J gave up 3 bases; unmatched junction bases: 8.

This clonotype occurred a few times. This chain connects TRBV10-3 to TRBJ2-2; 8 bases fit TRBD2. The CDR3 sequence is 15 residues long. J lost 3 bases, V lost 6 bases, and 6 bases had no gene match. Germline assignment: CDR1 ENHRY and CDR2 SYGVKD. The CDR3 nucleotides read TGTGCCATCAGCGGGATTAGCGGGGACACCGGGGAGCTGTTTTTT. This translates into CAISGISGDTGELFF.

This clonotype was detected many times. The chain combines TRBV12-3 or TRBV12-4 with TRBJ2-1; D might be TRBD1 (5 bases). This CDR3 is 13 amino acids long. V lost 6 bases to trimming and J lost 10 bases, with 16 bases between them. The CDR3 sequence is CASSSQGVGEQFF. In DNA, the CDR3 is TGTGCCAGCAGCTCCCAAGGGGTTGGGGAGCAGTTCTTC.

This clonotype was observed a few times. The V and J genes are TRBV2 and TRBJ2-7, with D perhaps matching TRBD2 (5 bases). This CDR3 comprises 11 residues. Deletions cut 5 bases from V and 7 bases from J, with 9 bases between. Germline V gives CDR1 SNHLY, CDR2 FYNNEI. DNA for the CDR3: TGTGCCAGCAGTCCTCCGGGGGAGCAGTACTTC. Translated: CASSPPGEQYF.

The chain joins TRBV7-9 to TRBJ2-7; D is unclear. Germline CDR1 and CDR2: SEHNR and FQNEAQ (reference sequence). The CDR3 covers 13 residues. Trimming stripped 0 bases from V and 3 bases from J, with 6 bases between. CDR3 sequence (DNA): TGTGCCAGCAGCTTAGCGGCCAGCTACGAGCAGTACTTC. Residues: CASSLAASYEQYF.

The CDR3: CASSQGSASTSGITYEQYF. As DNA, the CDR3 is TGCGCCAGCAGCCAAGGGTCCGCTTCAACTAGCGGGATCACCTACGAGCAGTACTTC. The chain combines TRBV4-3 with TRBJ2-7, with 10 bases identical to TRBD2. CDR3 length equals 19 residues. CDR1 and CDR2 (germline): LGHNA, YSLEER. V shed 1 base, J shed 2 bases, and the junction held 14 bases outside the gene matches.

In this sample, this clonotype turned up a few times. The chain employs TRBV7-6 and TRBJ2-2, with 8 bases matching TRBD2. CDR1 is SGHVS and CDR2 is FNYEAQ in the germline V gene. The V segment lost 1 base and the J segment 5 bases; nucleotides outside the gene matches: 6. CDR3 length: 16 amino acids. CDR3 in DNA: TGTGCCAGCAGCTTAGGTTTGGGACTAGGGACCGGGGAGCTGTTTTTT. Translation gives CASSLGLGLGTGELFF.

This clonotype was observed a few times. The chain is built from TRBV5-1 and TRBJ2-3, with TRBD1 matching over 9 bases. The germline V gene encodes CDR1 SGHRS and CDR2 YFSETQ. This CDR3 spans 14 amino acids. With V trimmed by 4 bases and J by 7 bases, 7 bases remained unmatched. This chain's CDR3 is CASSARDRVNTQYF. The CDR3 bases are TGCGCCAGCAGCGCACGGGACAGGGTAAATACGCAGTATTTT.

The CDR3 sequence is CSVEGGLDTQYF. The CDR3 bases are TGCAGCGTTGAAGGTGGGTTGGATACGCAGTATTTT. The genes are TRBV29-1 and TRBJ2-3, with no clear D. The CDR3 runs 12 residues. V was cut by 1 base and J by 6 bases, with 8 bases left in between. Per germline, CDR1 SQVTM and CDR2 ANQGSEA.

This clonotype was counted at least ten times. The chain combines TRBV28 with TRBJ2-3, with D unclear. The V end lost 3 bases, the J end lost 4 bases, and 8 bases lay between the germline ends. CDR1 MDHEN and CDR2 SYDVKM come from the germline V gene. CDR3 length: 13 amino acids. In nucleotides, the CDR3 is TGTGCCAGCAGTTTTAGTGGGGCAGATACGCAGTATTTT. Translated: CASSFSGADTQYF.

This clonotype was seen repeatedly, ten times or more. The chain carries TRBV5-1 and TRBJ2-1; 12 bases fit TRBD2. Germline CDR1 SGHRS, CDR2 YFSETQ. V gave up 3 bases and J gave up 2 bases; unmatched junction bases: 0. The CDR3 covers 15 residues. CDR3 region: CASSWTSGTYNEQFF. The CDR3 coding sequence is TGCGCCAGCAGCTGGACTAGCGGGACCTACAATGAGCAGTTCTTC.

This chain connects TRBV20-1 to TRBJ2-3, with TRBD2 matching over 8 bases. CDR3 length equals 15 residues. V was clipped by 1 base and J by 4 bases; unmatched bases: 7. The germline V gene encodes CDR1 DFQATT and CDR2 SNEGSKA (reference sequence). DNA for the CDR3: TGCAGTGCTAGAGCCCCAGCGGGAGAGCCAGATACGCAGTATTTT. Its translation is CSARAPAGEPDTQYF.

This clonotype was counted a few times. This chain connects TRBV6-5 to TRBJ1-2, with 7 bases lining up with TRBD1. Germline V gene lookup returns CDR1 MNHEY and CDR2 SVGAGI. This CDR3 is 12 amino acids long. Trimming at V came to 7 bases and at J to 4 bases, leaving 3 bases not matched to a gene. The CDR3 DNA reads TGTGCCAGCACTAGACAGGGCTATGGCTACACCTTC. Amino acid sequence: CASTRQGYGYTF.

This sequence joins TRBV20-1 and TRBJ2-1, with 7 bases lining up with TRBD2. With 2 bases clipped from V and 2 bases from J, the junction kept 6 bases outside the gene matches. The CDR3 loop spans 15 amino acids. Looked up from germline, CDR1 is DFQATT and CDR2 is SNEGSKA (reference sequence). CDR3: CSARSLARTYNEQFF. Here the CDR3 DNA reads TGCAGTGCTAGATCACTAGCGAGGACCTACAATGAGCAGTTCTTC.

Many counts were recorded for this clonotype. The CDR3 is CASSQVWGFTDTQYF. The CDR3 DNA reads as TGCGCCAGCAGCCAAGTGTGGGGATTCACAGATACGCAGTATTTT. This chain uses TRBV4-3 with TRBJ2-3, with D hard to call. This CDR3 spans 15 amino acids. The V end was cut by 1 base, the J end by 2 bases, with 10 bases between. The V gene's germline CDR1 is LGHNA and CDR2 YSLEER.

This clonotype was detected only a few times. This chain joins TRBV27 and TRBJ2-7; D remains unclear. The CDR3 contains 12 residues. CDR1 is MNHEY, CDR2 SMNVEV, per germline (reference sequence). Trimming stripped 6 bases from V and 2 bases from J, with 8 bases between. CDR3 sequence reads: CASRAGPYEQYF. The CDR3 bases are TGTGCCAGCAGAGCCGGGCCCTACGAGCAGTACTTC.

V and J are TRBV5-1 and TRBJ2-5, with D possibly TRBD1 on 6 matching bases. CDR3 length equals 14 residues. CDR1 is SGHRS and CDR2 is YFSETQ in the germline V gene. Trimming shortened V by 6 bases and J by 5 bases, and 17 bases separated the two germline ends. As DNA, the CDR3 is TGCGCCAGCACCTCCCGACAGGCTTGGGAGACCCAGTACTTC. It specifies CASTSRQAWETQYF.

The V and J genes are TRBV28 and TRBJ2-4; TRBD2 matches at 8 bases. This CDR3 region has 19 residues. J lost 0 bases, V lost 7 bases, and 17 bases had no gene match. CDR1 MDHEN and CDR2 SYDVKM come from the germline V gene. The CDR3 DNA follows: TGTGCCAGCATTTCAGCGGGAGTTCCTTCAGAACTAGCCAAAAACATTCAGTACTTC. The encoded protein is CASISAGVPSELAKNIQYF.

The V gene is TRBV4-2, the J gene TRBJ2-1, with TRBD2 identical over 10 bases. The V gene's germline CDR1 is LGHNA and CDR2 YNFKEQ. This CDR3 spans 16 amino acids. Trimming removed 0 bases from V and 8 bases from J; junction bases left unmatched: 7. The chain's CDR3 is CASSQEALAGYHEQFF. The CDR3 DNA follows: TGTGCCAGCAGCCAAGAAGCACTAGCGGGATACCATGAGCAGTTCTTC.

This chain joins TRBV15 and TRBJ2-3, with 11 bases that match TRBD1. Looked up from germline, CDR1 is LNHNV and CDR2 is YYDKDF (reference sequence). V lost 5 bases, J lost 2 bases, and 9 bases stayed unmatched. The CDR3 length is 17 residues. The CDR3 DNA sequence: TGTGCCACCAGCGGCGGACAGGGGGCCGAACCCACAGATACGCAGTATTTT. It codes for CATSGGQGAEPTDTQYF. Based on the CDR3 plus reference TRBV15 and TRBJ2-3, the full variable domain is DAMVIQNPRYQVTQFGKPVTLSCSQTLNHNVMYWYQQKSSQAPKLLFHYYDKDFNNEADTPDNFQSRRPNTSFCFLDIRSPGLGDTAMYLCATSGGQGAEPTDTQYFGPGTRLTVL.